These 23 T cell receptor beta chains share one sample of origin, sequenced in a study of blood T cells in healthy people across ages. It was with a sample-barcoded 5' primer and a J-beta primer mix that a second PCR of roughly 7 to 12 cycles was run. MiXCR, applied by TCRdb to the 5' RACE reads, yields one record per CDR3 protein. In the table there are 1.5 million to 2 million distinct CDR3 sequences, around 36% of which are singletons. The sequenced sample was blood. The receptors here all came from a woman between 25 and 40 years old in good health.

To note about this clonotype: The conserved phenylalanine or tryptophan normally closing the CDR3 is absent here, so this likely arose from a read error. The chain recombines TRBV6-1 with TRBJ1-6, with TRBD1 identical over 7 bases. J gave up 6 bases and V 4 bases, and 0 bases lay outside the gene matches. CDR3 length: 13 amino acids. Germline loops: CDR1 MNHNS, CDR2 SASEGT. CDR3 nucleotides: TGTGCCAGCAGTGGACAGGGTAATTCACCCCTCCACGTT. Its translation is CASSGQGNSPLHV.

V usage is TRBV18 and J usage is TRBJ2-7; D is uncertain. Germline-derived CDR1 and CDR2 are KGHSH and LQKENI. The CDR3 runs to 13 residues. V was cut by 3 bases and J by 3 bases, with 9 bases left in between. Here the CDR3 reads CASSPRHYYEQYF. In DNA, the CDR3 is TGTGCCAGCTCACCCCGACACTACTACGAGCAGTACTTC.

The V gene is TRBV11-3, the J gene TRBJ2-1; tentatively, D is TRBD2 (6 bases). This CDR3 contains 15 residues. V was shortened by 5 bases and J by 7 bases, with 18 bases between the two germline ends. Germline V gives CDR1 SGHNT, CDR2 YENEEA. CDR3 amino acids: CASSQGGTDRNEQFF. CDR3 nucleotide sequence: TGTGCCAGCAGCCAGGGCGGGACCGATAGGAATGAGCAGTTCTTC.

This rearrangement joins TRBV6-5 to TRBJ1-1, with D possibly being TRBD1 (5 bases). Germline CDR1 and CDR2: MNHEY and SVGAGI. The CDR3 length is 13 residues. Between the trimmed V and J ends, which lost 8 bases and 1 base, there was a span of 11 bases. CDR3 region: CASGGTENTEAFF. The DNA of the CDR3 is TGTGCCAGCGGGGGTACCGAGAACACTGAAGCTTTCTTT.

This clonotype was seen ten or more times. This chain joins TRBV4-2 and TRBJ2-7; possible D gene TRBD2, 6 bases. There are 12 residues in the CDR3. The V gene's germline CDR1 is LGHNA and CDR2 YNFKEQ. V was shortened by 6 bases and J by 6 bases, with 12 bases between the two germline ends. CDR3 DNA: TGTGCCAGCAGTCAGGCAGCGGGCGAGCAGTACTTC. Its translation: CASSQAAGEQYF.

The chain joins TRBV12-3 or TRBV12-4 to TRBJ2-3, with TRBD2 matching 9 bases. The ends lost 5 bases at V and 0 bases at J; junction bases unmatched: 6. The length of the CDR3 is 16 residues. This CDR3 reads CASSTIAGASTDTQYF. CDR3 in DNA: TGTGCCAGCAGTACTATAGCGGGGGCTAGCACAGATACGCAGTATTTT.

CDR3 residues: CATSRDRGQSYGYTF. The CDR3 nucleotides read TGTGCCACCAGCAGAGACAGGGGACAGTCCTATGGCTACACCTTC. The V and J genes are TRBV15 and TRBJ1-2; TRBD1 aligns across 7 bases. Trimming at V came to 0 bases and at J to 4 bases, leaving 5 bases not matched to a gene. Looked up from germline, CDR1 is LNHNV and CDR2 is YYDKDF (reference sequence). The CDR3 spans 15 residues.

This clonotype occurred a few times. The chain combines TRBV7-9 with TRBJ1-2, with 7 positions matching TRBD1. Germline CDR1 SEHNR, CDR2 FQNEAQ (reference sequence). This CDR3 spans 14 amino acids. The V segment lost 4 bases and the J segment 4 bases; nucleotides outside the gene matches: 6. The CDR3: CASSSGGGGYGYTF. The CDR3 DNA reads TGTGCCAGCAGCTCGGGAGGGGGCGGCTATGGCTACACCTTC.

This clonotype was counted a few times. The CDR3 reads CASRLTGRQETQYF. Here the CDR3 DNA reads TGTGCCAGCAGACTTACAGGGAGACAAGAGACCCAGTACTTC. The chain links TRBV28 to TRBJ2-5; maybe TRBD1 (6 bases). V gave up 6 bases and J gave up 2 bases, with 13 bases separating them. The CDR3 sequence is 14 residues long. Germline V CDR1 and CDR2: MDHEN, SYDVKM.

This chain uses TRBV28 with TRBJ2-5; D remains ambiguous. The better agreement between TRBJ2-7 and the DNA end casts doubt on the J call. Per germline, CDR1 MDHEN and CDR2 SYDVKM. This CDR3 contains 15 residues. CDR3 nucleotides: TGTGCCAGCAGTTTCAGCCAGGTCCCTACCTACGAGCAGTACTTC. The encoded protein is CASSFSQVPTYEQYF.

The genes are TRBV7-3 and TRBJ2-7; TRBD2 might be the D (6 bases). Germline assignment: CDR1 SGHTA and CDR2 FQGTGA. The V end lost 5 bases, the J end lost 7 bases, and 21 bases lay between the germline ends. The CDR3 sequence is 15 residues long. The CDR3 loop reads CASSTPTGDAGEQYF. The CDR3 DNA follows: TGTGCCAGCAGCACCCCTACGGGAGACGCAGGGGAGCAGTACTTC.

The chain is built from TRBV28 and TRBJ2-1, with D tentatively TRBD1 or TRBD2 (6 bases each). This CDR3 contains 15 residues. V was cut by 6 bases and J by 7 bases, with 19 bases left in between. CDR1 MDHEN and CDR2 SYDVKM come from the germline V gene. DNA for the CDR3: TGTGCCAGCAGCACCGCAGGGGAGGTTGAGAATGAGCAGTTCTTC. It specifies CASSTAGEVENEQFF.

This clonotype has ten or more counts. The genes are TRBV20-1 and TRBJ2-3; TRBD2 matches at 8 bases. The ends lost 3 bases at V and 4 bases at J; junction bases unmatched: 9. CDR1 and CDR2 (germline): DFQATT, SNEGSKA (reference sequence). CDR3 length: 15 residues. Here the CDR3 reads CSASRGSGISDTQYF. The CDR3 coding sequence is TGCAGTGCTAGTAGGGGTAGCGGGATCTCAGATACGCAGTATTTT.

J is TRBJ2-3 and V is TRBV11-2, with D perhaps matching TRBD2 (7 bases). This CDR3 has 15 amino acids. The germline V gene has CDR1 SGHAT and CDR2 FQNNGV. V dropped 3 bases and J dropped 2 bases, with 12 bases sitting between them. CDR3 sequence (DNA): TGTGCCAGCAGCTTCCGGGGGGACATCACAGATACGCAGTATTTT. Its protein product is CASSFRGDITDTQYF. Based on the CDR3 plus reference TRBV11-2 and TRBJ2-3, the full variable domain is EAGVAQSPRYKIIEKRQSVAFWCNPISGHATLYWYQQILGQGPKLLIQFQNNGVVDDSQLPKDRFSAERLKGVDSTLKIQPAKLEDSAVYLCASSFRGDITDTQYFGPGTRLTVL.

There are a few counts of this clonotype. CDR3: CASSLKAGRERLTDTQYF. CDR3 DNA sequence: TGTGCCAGCAGTTTGAAGGCTGGACGGGAGAGGTTGACAGATACGCAGTATTTT. This rearrangement joins TRBV27 to TRBJ2-3, with D possibly being TRBD2 (6 bases). Germline-derived CDR1 and CDR2 are MNHEY and SMNVEV (reference sequence). The CDR3 extends over 18 amino acids. With 3 bases removed from V and 3 bases from J, the gap between germline ends came to 22 bases.

The chain has TRBV7-9 and TRBJ1-4, with 7 bases aligning to TRBD1. The germline CDR1 and CDR2 sequences are SEHNR and FQNEAQ (reference sequence). V lost 5 bases, J lost 7 bases, and 10 bases stayed unmatched. The CDR3 consists of 15 residues. CDR3 protein: CASSPRQGAGEKLFF. DNA of the CDR3: TGTGCCAGCAGCCCGCGACAGGGCGCGGGTGAAAAACTGTTTTTT.

The gene calls are TRBV6-1 and TRBJ2-2; no clear D. V shed 7 bases and J shed 14 bases, with 5 bases lying between them. Germline V gives CDR1 MNHNS, CDR2 SASEGT. The CDR3 is 8 amino acids. The DNA for the CDR3 is TGTGCCAGCAACAAACTGTTTTTT. This translates into CASNKLFF.

This clonotype was counted a few times. V gene TRBV7-9 combines with J gene TRBJ2-2; D is uncertain. There are 14 residues in the CDR3. The V and J ends lost 1 base and 4 bases respectively, with 7 bases between them. Germline V gives CDR1 SEHNR, CDR2 FQNEAQ (reference sequence). CDR3 amino acids: CASSLGKGTGELFF. The CDR3, as DNA: TGTGCCAGCAGCTTAGGGAAGGGCACCGGGGAGCTGTTTTTT.

The rearrangement uses TRBV28 and TRBJ1-4; D not certain. There are 12 residues in the CDR3. V gave up 6 bases and J gave up 14 bases, with 16 bases separating them. Germline CDR1 MDHEN, CDR2 SYDVKM. For the CDR3, the DNA is TGTGCCAGCAGCCCCCGGGCCCGCCAGCTGTTTTTT. Its protein product is CASSPRARQLFF.

The rearrangement joins TRBV29-1 to TRBJ2-1, with a weak D call TRBD2 (6 bases). Germline V gene sequence: CDR1 SQVTM, CDR2 ANQGSEA. The CDR3 totals 17 residues. Trimming took off 2 bases at V and 8 bases at J, with 25 bases between the two ends. The CDR3 DNA sequence: TGCAGCGTTGAATTGGAGGGGTGGCTAGTGATGGGAGATGAGCAGTTCTTC. This translates into CSVELEGWLVMGDEQFF.

In its sample, this clonotype was seen a few times. The V call is TRBV20-1, the J call TRBJ2-7, with unresolved D. This CDR3 region has 15 residues. Germline V gene sequence: CDR1 DFQATT, CDR2 SNEGSKA (reference sequence). V lost 5 bases to trimming and J lost 5 bases, with 22 bases between them. In DNA, the CDR3 is TGCAGTGCTGAGGAACTGTCCCTCTCCCTCGACGAGCAGTACTTC. Its protein product is CSAEELSLSLDEQYF.

The chain uses TRBV5-5 and TRBJ2-2; the D is unclear. Between the trimmed V and J ends, which lost 7 bases and 4 bases, there was a span of 8 bases. The CDR3 runs 12 residues. Germline assignment: CDR1 SGHKS and CDR2 YYEKEE (reference sequence). The CDR3 coding sequence is TGTGCCAGCGCCTGGGGCACCGGGGAGCTGTTTTTT. Its protein is CASAWGTGELFF.

DNA for the CDR3: TGTGCCAGCAGCGTGGGCAGCCTCGGACCTGAAGCTTTCTTT. Translated, it gives CASSVGSLGPEAFF. This chain uses TRBV9 with TRBJ1-1; no clear D. Trimming took 2 bases from V and 6 from J, leaving 14 bases between them. This CDR3 region has 14 residues. The germline V gene encodes CDR1 SGDLS and CDR2 YYNGEE.